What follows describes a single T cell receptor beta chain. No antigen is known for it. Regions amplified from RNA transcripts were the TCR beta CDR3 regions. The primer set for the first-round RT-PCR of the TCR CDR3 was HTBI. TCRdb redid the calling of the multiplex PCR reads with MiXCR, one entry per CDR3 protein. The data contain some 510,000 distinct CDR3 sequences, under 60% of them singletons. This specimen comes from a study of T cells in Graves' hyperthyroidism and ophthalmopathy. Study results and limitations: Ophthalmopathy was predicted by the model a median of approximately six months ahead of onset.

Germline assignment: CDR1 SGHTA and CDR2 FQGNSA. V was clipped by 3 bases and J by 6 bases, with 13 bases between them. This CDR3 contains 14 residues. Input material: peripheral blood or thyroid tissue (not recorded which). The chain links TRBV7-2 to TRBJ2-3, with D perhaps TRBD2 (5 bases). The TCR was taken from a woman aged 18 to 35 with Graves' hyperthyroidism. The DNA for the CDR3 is TGTGCCAGCAGCTTTGACGGGGTTGGGGATACGCAGTATTTT. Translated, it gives CASSFDGVGDTQYF.